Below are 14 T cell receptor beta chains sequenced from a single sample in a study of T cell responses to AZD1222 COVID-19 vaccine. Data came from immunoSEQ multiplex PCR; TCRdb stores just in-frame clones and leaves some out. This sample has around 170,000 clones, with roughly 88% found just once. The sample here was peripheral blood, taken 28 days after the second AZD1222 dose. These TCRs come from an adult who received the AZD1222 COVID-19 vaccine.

The DNA for the CDR3 is TGTGCCAGCAGCCAACTCAGGGGGATAAACACTGAAGCTTTCTTT. Translation: CASSQLRGINTEAFF. This chain links TRBV3-1 (or the pseudogene TRBV3-2) with TRBJ1-1; 7 nucleotides agree with TRBD1. The CDR3 length is 15 residues. The V gene end was trimmed by 2 bases and the J gene end by 2 bases; junction bases not matched to a gene: 5. CDR1 and CDR2 (germline): LGHDT, YNNKEL (reference sequence).

The CDR3 nucleotides are TGTGCCAGCAGTAGGGCAGGATCAACCTACAATGAGCAGTTCTTC. Translation gives CASSRAGSTYNEQFF. The genes are TRBV7-9 and TRBJ2-1; no firm D call. The length of the CDR3 is 15 residues. V lost 6 bases to trimming and J lost 2 bases, with 14 bases between them. The germline gives CDR1 SEHNR, CDR2 FQNEAQ (reference sequence).

In DNA form, the CDR3 reads TGTGCCAGTAGTATAGTGGGACAGGGGGCAGCGAGGGGAAACACCATATATTTT. Encoded protein: CASSIVGQGAARGNTIYF. This chain links TRBV19 with TRBJ1-3; 12 positions agree with TRBD1. This CDR3 comprises 18 residues. The V and J ends lost 1 base and 4 bases, in that order; junction bases with no gene match: 8. Per the germline V gene, CDR1 is LNHDA and CDR2 is SQIVND (reference sequence).

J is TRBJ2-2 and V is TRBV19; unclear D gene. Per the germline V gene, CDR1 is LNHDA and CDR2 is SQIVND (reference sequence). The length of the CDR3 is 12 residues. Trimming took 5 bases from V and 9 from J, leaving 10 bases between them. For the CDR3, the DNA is TGTGCCAGTAGTGTACGATTTCGGGAGCTGTTTTTT. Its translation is CASSVRFRELFF.

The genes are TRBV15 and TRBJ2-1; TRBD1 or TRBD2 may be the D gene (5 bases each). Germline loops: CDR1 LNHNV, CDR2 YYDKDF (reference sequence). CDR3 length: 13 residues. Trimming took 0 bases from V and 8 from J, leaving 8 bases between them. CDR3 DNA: TGTGCCACCAGCAGAGATGTGGGGGATGAGCAGTTCTTC. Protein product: CATSRDVGDEQFF.

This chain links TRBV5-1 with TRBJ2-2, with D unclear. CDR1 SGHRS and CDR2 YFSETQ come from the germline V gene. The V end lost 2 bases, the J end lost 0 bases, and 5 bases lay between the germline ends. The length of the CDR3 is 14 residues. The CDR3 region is CASSFAANTGELFF. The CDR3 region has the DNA TGCGCCAGCAGCTTTGCGGCGAACACCGGGGAGCTGTTTTTT.

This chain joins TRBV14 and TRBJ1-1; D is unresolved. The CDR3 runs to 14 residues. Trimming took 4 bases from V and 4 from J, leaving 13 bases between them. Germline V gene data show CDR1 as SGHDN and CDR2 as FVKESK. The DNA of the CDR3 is TGTGCCAGCAGCCTGAAACCCAGCGGCACTGAAGCTTTCTTT. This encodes CASSLKPSGTEAFF.

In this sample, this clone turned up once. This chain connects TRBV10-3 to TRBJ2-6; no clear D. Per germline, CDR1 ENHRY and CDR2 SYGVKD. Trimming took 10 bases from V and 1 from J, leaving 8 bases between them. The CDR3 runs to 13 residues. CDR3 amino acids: CATLGSGANVLTF. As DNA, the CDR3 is TGTGCCACCCTAGGTTCTGGGGCCAACGTCCTGACTTTC.

The CDR3, as DNA: TGTGCCAGCAGCTTACCAGAAAGACTAGCGGGAGTGAATGAGCAGTTCTTC. Protein product: CASSLPERLAGVNEQFF. The rearrangement uses TRBV5-8 and TRBJ2-1, with 12 nucleotides matching TRBD2. The J segment lost 7 bases and the V segment lost 2 bases, leaving 10 bases of the junction unmatched. The CDR3 has 17 residues. Germline V gives CDR1 SGHTS, CDR2 YDEGEE.

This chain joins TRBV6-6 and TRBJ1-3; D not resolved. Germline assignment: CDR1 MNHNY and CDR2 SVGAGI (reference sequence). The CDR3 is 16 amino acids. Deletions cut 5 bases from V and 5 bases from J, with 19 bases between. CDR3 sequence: CASSTDGVRVRNTIYF. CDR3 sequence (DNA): TGTGCCAGCAGTACTGACGGGGTTAGGGTTCGAAACACCATATATTTT.

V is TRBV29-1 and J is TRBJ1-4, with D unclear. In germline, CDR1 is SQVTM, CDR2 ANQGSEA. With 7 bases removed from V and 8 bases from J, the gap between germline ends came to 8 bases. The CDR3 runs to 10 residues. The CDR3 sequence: CSAVAEKLFF. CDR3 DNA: TGCAGCGCAGTAGCGGAAAAACTGTTTTTT.

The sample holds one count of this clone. The DNA of the CDR3 is TGTGCCAGCAGCGTATCCCCAACTAATGAAAAACTGTTTTTT. It specifies CASSVSPTNEKLFF. The genes are TRBV9 and TRBJ1-4; no firm D call. Germline loops: CDR1 SGDLS, CDR2 YYNGEE. This CDR3 region has 14 residues. Trimming took off 1 base at V and 0 bases at J, with 4 bases between the two ends.

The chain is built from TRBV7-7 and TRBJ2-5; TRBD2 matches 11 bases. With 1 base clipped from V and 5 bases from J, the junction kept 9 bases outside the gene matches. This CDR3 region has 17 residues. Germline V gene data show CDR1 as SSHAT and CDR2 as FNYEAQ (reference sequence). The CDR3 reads CASSLGLAGGFRETQYF. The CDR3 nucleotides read TGTGCCAGCAGCTTAGGTCTAGCGGGGGGCTTCAGGGAGACCCAGTACTTC.

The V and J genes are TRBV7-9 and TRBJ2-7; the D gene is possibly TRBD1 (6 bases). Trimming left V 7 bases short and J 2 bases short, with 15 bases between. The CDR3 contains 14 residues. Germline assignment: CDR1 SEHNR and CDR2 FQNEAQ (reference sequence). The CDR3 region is CASTPAAGAYEQYF. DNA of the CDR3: TGTGCCAGCACCCCAGCGGCAGGGGCCTACGAGCAGTACTTC.